This record concerns one TCR beta chain sequence. Its antigen is unidentified. The CDR3 loop spans 15 amino acids. The V and J ends lost 5 bases and 8 bases respectively, with 21 bases between them. Germline V gene lookup returns CDR1 SEHNR and CDR2 FQNEAQ (reference sequence). The sample is drawn from a study of blood T cells in healthy people across ages. Study findings and constraints: The study found TCR beta diversity correlated strongly with naive T cell percentage. Greater diversity and more naive CD4+ cells were seen in long-lived donors than in aged donors.

Through a sample-barcoded 5' primer and a J-beta primer mix, a second PCR was run for roughly 6 to 11 cycles. Every molecule of cDNA carried a tag from a template-switch adaptor with 12 random nucleotides. TCRdb re-called the 5' RACE reads with MiXCR, one entry per CDR3 protein. The sample consists of roughly 800,000 distinct CDR3 sequences, 55% to 70% of them appearing once. With each sample, at least 5 micrograms of total RNA were extracted. This sequence joins TRBV7-9 and TRBJ1-2; no clear D. The TCR originated in a man between 25 and 39 years old in good health. Sequencing used blood. The CDR3 loop reads CASSLVRTGLEGYTF. CDR3 coding DNA: TGTGCCAGCAGCCTAGTCCGCACGGGATTGGAGGGCTACACCTTC.